The sequence of this T cell receptor beta chain was determined in a study of Ad26.COV2.S vaccination and SARS-CoV-2 variants (dated by TCRdb to the early 2020s). Regarding the complete study: Vaccine-arm donors came from COV1001, a multicentre, randomized, double-blind, placebo-controlled phase I-IIa trial of Ad26.COV2.S in healthy adults. Investigators remained blinded to trial group allocation during experiments and outcome assessment. Trial participants were randomized into five groups of five: low-dose or high-dose Ad26.COV2.S given once or twice, or placebo on both occasions. Ad26.COV2.S was given intramuscularly at 5x10^10 or 1x10^11 viral particles, as a single shot or as two shots 56 days apart. The specificity and breadth of SARS-CoV-2-reactive T cell receptors after Ad26.COV2.S vaccination were assessed by TCRbeta repertoire sequencing. A total of 32 samples were included in the TCR-sequenced set, comprising roughly 20 Ad26.COV2.S vaccine recipients, 5 placebo recipients and 8 SARS-CoV-2 convalescent individuals. What the research found in general, with its limitations: Comparing responses between vaccine doses or regimens was not something the study was powered to do. Substantial breadth of spike-specific CD8+ and CD4+ T cell responses was reported after vaccination. It was noted by the authors that total T cell responses may have been underestimated by the TCR breadth and depth analyses. Non-spike TCR breadth was comparable between vaccine and placebo recipients, consistent with the vaccine containing only spike. Ad26.COV2.S recipients had higher spike-specific TCR breadth than placebo recipients (P = 0.0014).

The treatment or condition tag for this specimen amounts to: some 20 received Ad26.COV2.S at low or high dose, single or two shots; a few received placebo; per-sample allocation not given. For vaccine and placebo recipients, repertoires were sequenced using samples collected on day 63 after the first injection. In Cohort 1b, some 25 adults aged 18-55 years were enrolled at a single site in Boston, USA, between 29 July and 7 August 2020. As a vaccine, Ad26.COV2.S was a replication-incompetent adenovirus type 26 vector that expressed a prefusion-stabilized SARS-CoV-2 spike protein derived from the original Wuhan strain. With regard to this clone: Its antigen remains unidentified. Base qualities were left out, and no much larger clone turns up one base away.

The immunoSEQ Assay was used to sequence TCRbeta CDR3 regions. After extraction, genomic DNA underwent amplification by bias-controlled multiplex PCR, followed by high-throughput sequencing. In the original analysis: To quantify the absolute abundance of each unique TCRbeta CDR3 region, sequences were collapsed and filtered. T cell fraction was estimated by normalizing TCRbeta template counts to usable DNA, which was measured by amplifying reference genes present in all nucleated cells. Repertoire TCRs were annotated as SARS-CoV-2-specific when V gene, CDR3 amino acid sequence and J gene were exactly matched to a known reactive TCR set. The reference SARS-CoV-2 TCR set was derived from MIRA and filtered for enrichment in COVID-19-positive ImmuneCODE repertoires, a step that removed public or cross-reactive TCRs. Based on the MIRA antigens, annotated TCRs were further analysed at the level of specific ORF or position within ORF. Breadth was defined as annotated unique rearrangements over total unique productive rearrangements; depth was the summed frequency of those rearrangements. Group comparisons of TCR breadth used two-sided Wilcoxon rank-sum tests. TCRdb obtained this table from immuneACCESS and retained in-frame rearrangements with V and J assigned. These tables miss some clones; where compared with another copy, unresolved V genes account for less than half of the shortfall, and the remainder is unexplained. The DNA was the basis for D and trimming; V, J and clone size are from that table. For this sample there are under 600,000 clones; 89% appear just once. The ten largest clones take up 1.7% of the sample.

Source: peripheral blood, taken in a trial of Ad26.COV2.S vaccine versus placebo. The receptor comes from a person between 18 and 65 years old who received the Ad26.COV2.S COVID-19 vaccine or a placebo.

The sequenced DNA is TGTGCCAGCAGCCTCCTAGCGGGGGACACCGGGGAGCTGTTTTTT. Its protein is CASSLLAGDTGELFF. In this chain, TRBV14 is recombined with TRBJ2-2; a stretch of 10 junction bases matches TRBD2. The germline V gene gives CDR1 as SGHDN and CDR2 as FVKESK. Including the terminal cysteine and phenylalanine, the CDR3 comprises 15 residues. The entry retains the CDR3 DNA only, 45 bases that are in frame from base 1. Trimming takes 4 bases off V and 3 bases off J; junction bases not matched to a gene: 2.